The 31 T cell receptor beta chains in this list originate from one sample, sequenced in a study of cytomegalovirus exposure and HLA in healthy donors. Assay: immunoSEQ multiplex PCR; the TCRdb copy retains only in-frame clones and omits some. The sample records about 64,000 clones, 95% being singletons. The specimen sequenced was PBMCs. The origin of the receptors is a woman between 18 and 29 years old in good health and CMV-seropositive.

The V call is TRBV7-8, the J call TRBJ1-4; D is undetermined. Germline assignment: CDR1 SGHVS and CDR2 FQNEAQ. The CDR3 sequence is 14 residues long. The V end was cut by 6 bases, the J end by 0 bases, with 8 bases between. CDR3 sequence: CASRNSATNEKLFF. The CDR3, as DNA: TGTGCCAGCAGGAACAGTGCAACTAATGAAAAACTGTTTTTT.

This clone was picked up one time. The chain is built from TRBV2 and TRBJ2-7; 8 bases map to TRBD2. The V gene's germline CDR1 is SNHLY and CDR2 FYNNEI. V shed 4 bases and J 5 bases; nucleotides not matched to a gene: 4. This CDR3 is 13 amino acids long. CDR3 region: CASSGERENEQYF. CDR3 in DNA: TGTGCCAGCAGTGGTGAGCGGGAGAACGAGCAGTACTTC. The entire variable domain, with the rest obtained from reference TRBV2 and TRBJ2-7, is as follows: EPEVTQTPSHQVTQMGQEVILRCVPISNHLYFYWYRQILGQKVEFLVSFYNNEISEKSEIFDDQFSVERPDGSNFTLKIRSTKLEDSAMYFCASSGERENEQYFGPGTRLTVT.

V gene TRBV19 combines with J gene TRBJ2-2, with a possible D match to TRBD1 (5 bases). Trimming took off 8 bases at V and 4 bases at J, with 14 bases between the two ends. CDR1 and CDR2 from the germline V gene are LNHDA and SQIVND (reference sequence). The CDR3 runs 14 residues. The CDR3 DNA is TGTGCCAGTTATGCAGGGTCGAGCACCGGGGAGCTGTTTTTT. Its protein is CASYAGSSTGELFF.

The chain links TRBV6-5 to TRBJ2-7; perhaps TRBD1 as D (5 bases). Germline CDR1 reads MNHEY; CDR2 reads SVGAGI. CDR3 length equals 11 residues. Trimming took off 6 bases at V and 6 bases at J, with 9 bases between the two ends. The CDR3 reads CASSNQGEQYF. The CDR3 bases are TGTGCCAGCAGCAATCAGGGCGAGCAGTACTTC.

CDR3 region: CASRRGLLSSYNEQFF. CDR3 nucleotides: TGTGCCAGCAGGCGAGGACTCCTAAGCTCCTACAATGAGCAGTTCTTC. The J gene is TRBJ2-1, the V gene TRBV27; D perhaps matches TRBD2 (5 bases). The CDR3 extends over 16 amino acids. Germline V CDR1 and CDR2: MNHEY, SMNVEV (reference sequence). V was shortened by 6 bases and J by 0 bases, with 15 bases between the two germline ends.

This chain links TRBV28 with TRBJ2-7, with 9 bases matching TRBD1. J gave up 3 bases and V 6 bases, and 9 bases lay outside the gene matches. Germline V gene lookup returns CDR1 MDHEN and CDR2 SYDVKM. This CDR3 has 15 amino acids. The CDR3 region is CASRGGTGPGYEQYF. CDR3 bases: TGTGCCAGCAGAGGCGGGACAGGGCCGGGCTACGAGCAGTACTTC.

This clone was seen only once. The gene calls are TRBV7-2 and TRBJ2-1, with 13 bases lining up with TRBD2. Trimming cost V 4 bases and J 0 bases; bases outside gene matches: 6. The CDR3 sequence is 18 residues long. Germline loops: CDR1 SGHTA, CDR2 FQGNSA. CDR3 in DNA: TGTGCCAGCAGCTCCCGGACTAGCGGGAGACACTCCTACAATGAGCAGTTCTTC. Protein sequence: CASSSRTSGRHSYNEQFF.

This clone occurred once. The chain joins TRBV18 to TRBJ1-1; weak D call: TRBD1 (6 bases). Trimming removed 3 bases from V and 3 bases from J, with 17 bases in between. The germline CDR1 and CDR2 sequences are KGHSH and LQKENI. CDR3 length equals 16 residues. The CDR3 bases are TGTGCCAGCTCACCCCTACCGGGGGGGGCGGACACTGAAGCTTTCTTT. Its protein is CASSPLPGGADTEAFF.

The V and J genes are TRBV27 and TRBJ2-7, with D possibly being TRBD2 (7 bases). Germline V lookup: CDR1 MNHEY, CDR2 SMNVEV (reference sequence). This CDR3 is built from 16 residues. Trimming stripped 2 bases from V and 3 bases from J, with 17 bases between. The chain's CDR3 is CASSLRVGEGGYEQYF. In nucleotides, the CDR3 is TGTGCCAGCAGTTTAAGGGTGGGGGAGGGGGGCTACGAGCAGTACTTC.

The gene calls are TRBV4-1 and TRBJ1-4, with 8 bases aligning to TRBD1. From germline, CDR1 is MGHRA and CDR2 YSYEKL. Trimming took 3 bases from V and 6 from J; bases not matched to a gene: 6. The CDR3 consists of 15 residues. The CDR3 nucleotides read TGCGCCAGCAGCCATGGGACAGGCTGGTATGAAAAACTGTTTTTT. Residues: CASSHGTGWYEKLFF.

The rearrangement uses TRBV10-3 and TRBJ2-7; no clear D gene. The germline gives CDR1 ENHRY, CDR2 SYGVKD. V was trimmed by 10 bases and J by 3 bases, leaving 22 bases between them. The CDR3 extends over 15 amino acids. The CDR3 here is CATFEWPGKGYEQYF. Written as DNA, the CDR3 is TGTGCCACCTTCGAGTGGCCAGGCAAAGGCTACGAGCAGTACTTC.

The chain has TRBV11-1 and TRBJ2-3, with D possibly matching TRBD2 (6 bases). The germline CDR1 and CDR2 sequences are SGHAT and FQDESV (reference sequence). CDR3 length equals 17 residues. V was pared by 5 bases and J by 0 bases, with 18 bases between. CDR3 coding DNA: TGTGCCAGCAGCCATACCCCGGGACTGGCTAGCACAGATACGCAGTATTTT. Protein product: CASSHTPGLASTDTQYF.

The rearrangement links TRBV14 to TRBJ2-7, with 7 bases that match TRBD2. Germline CDR1 is SGHDN and CDR2 is FVKESK. V lost 4 bases to trimming and J lost 2 bases; unmatched junction nucleotides: 8. The CDR3 has 15 amino acids. Here the CDR3 reads CASSPRGLQTYEQYF. The CDR3 DNA sequence: TGTGCCAGCAGCCCCCGGGGACTACAAACCTACGAGCAGTACTTC. The full variable domain, completed using reference TRBV14 and TRBJ2-7, is EAGVTQFPSHSVIEKGQTVTLRCDPISGHDNLYWYRRVMGKEIKFLLHFVKESKQDESGMPNNRFLAERTGGTYSTLKVQPAELEDSGVYFCASSPRGLQTYEQYFGPGTRLTVT.

The chain has TRBV30 and TRBJ1-5, with a tentative D call TRBD1 (6 bases). CDR1 and CDR2 (germline): GTSNPN, SVGIG (reference sequence). This CDR3 spans 14 amino acids. Trimming removed 0 bases at V and 4 bases at J, with 10 bases between. The CDR3 DNA is TGTGCCTGGAGTGTAGGGGGAGGGAATCAGCCCCAGCATTTT. Amino acid sequence: CAWSVGGGNQPQHF.

V usage is TRBV4-2 and J usage is TRBJ2-7; possible D gene TRBD2, 6 bases. The germline V gene encodes CDR1 LGHNA and CDR2 YNFKEQ. Trimming left V 4 bases short and J 1 base short, with 17 bases between. CDR3 size: 16 residues. The CDR3 bases are TGTGCCAGCAGCCCGACTCGACTAGGAGGATCCTACGAGCAGTACTTC. Amino acids: CASSPTRLGGSYEQYF.

The rearrangement links TRBV4-1 to TRBJ2-7, with 8 positions matching TRBD1. V shed 2 bases, J shed 5 bases, and the junction held 5 bases outside the gene matches. This CDR3 comprises 14 residues. Germline CDR1 MGHRA, CDR2 YSYEKL. The CDR3: CASSQKQGANEQYF. Here the CDR3 DNA reads TGCGCCAGCAGCCAAAAGCAGGGGGCTAACGAGCAGTACTTC.

The chain has TRBV28 and TRBJ1-4, with D possibly TRBD1 on 6 matching bases. The V gene's germline CDR1 is MDHEN and CDR2 SYDVKM. V lost 6 bases and J 4 bases, leaving 12 bases between the germline ends. The CDR3 has 14 amino acids. CDR3 DNA sequence: TGTGCCAGCAGACAACAGGGCCTTAATGAAAAACTGTTTTTT. It yields the protein CASRQQGLNEKLFF.

The table lists this clone with a count of one. V usage is TRBV18 and J usage is TRBJ1-4, with 7 bases fitting TRBD1. The J segment lost 6 bases and the V segment lost 4 bases, leaving 5 bases of the junction unmatched. Germline-derived CDR1 and CDR2 are KGHSH and LQKENI. The CDR3 extends over 14 amino acids. CDR3 in DNA: TGTGCCAGCTCACACGGGACAGTGGATGAAAAACTGTTTTTT. This gives the protein CASSHGTVDEKLFF. The full variable domain, with the rest looked up from reference TRBV18 and TRBJ1-4, is NAGVMQNPRHLVRRRGQEARLRCSPMKGHSHVYWYRQLPEEGLKFMVYLQKENIIDESGMPKERFSAEFPKEGPSILRIQQVVRGDSAAYFCASSHGTVDEKLFFGSGTQLSVL.

V and J are TRBV30 and TRBJ2-2, with a weak D call TRBD1 (5 bases). Deletions cut 0 bases from V and 7 bases from J, with 18 bases between. This CDR3 is 16 amino acids long. Germline CDR1 GTSNPN, CDR2 SVGIG (reference sequence). The CDR3 DNA follows: TGTGCCTGGAGTGTCCTTTTTAGGGGTTCCGGCGGGGAGCTGTTTTTT. It yields the protein CAWSVLFRGSGGELFF.

This chain connects TRBV14 to TRBJ2-1; D may be TRBD1 (5 bases). The V and J ends lost 0 bases and 2 bases respectively, with 11 bases between them. The CDR3 consists of 16 residues. Germline CDR1 and CDR2: SGHDN and FVKESK. CDR3 amino acids: CASSQDWGSAYNEQFF. The DNA of the CDR3 is TGTGCCAGCAGCCAAGATTGGGGCAGCGCCTACAATGAGCAGTTCTTC.

The J gene is TRBJ1-1, the V gene TRBV7-2; 8 bases fit TRBD1. V trimming: 1 base; J trimming: 4 bases; junction bases outside the gene matches: 2. The CDR3 covers 14 residues. CDR1 SGHTA and CDR2 FQGNSA come from the germline V gene. CDR3 region: CASSLDTGGTEAFF. The CDR3 bases are TGTGCCAGCAGCTTAGATACAGGGGGCACTGAAGCTTTCTTT.

The count of this clone is one. The gene calls are TRBV7-8 and TRBJ1-2; no firm D call. V lost 2 bases and J 4 bases, leaving 11 bases between the germline ends. The CDR3 covers 14 residues. Germline values: CDR1 SGHVS, CDR2 FQNEAQ. The CDR3 region has the DNA TGTGCCAGCAGCTTAACCACTGCGGGCTATGGCTACACCTTC. Translating gives CASSLTTAGYGYTF.

V usage is TRBV5-8 and J usage is TRBJ2-1; 8 bases are shared with TRBD2. With 5 bases clipped from V and 1 base from J, the junction kept 5 bases outside the gene matches. CDR1 is SGHTS, CDR2 YDEGEE, per germline. CDR3 length: 15 residues. The CDR3: CASRFPGGSYNEQFF. CDR3 DNA sequence: TGTGCCAGCAGATTTCCGGGGGGGTCCTACAATGAGCAGTTCTTC. Supplemented by reference TRBV5-8 and TRBJ2-1, the full variable domain reads EAGVTQSPTHLIKTRGQQATLRCSPISGHTSVYWYQQALGLGLQFLLWYDEGEERNRGNFPPRFSGRQFPNYSSELNVNALELEDSALYLCASRFPGGSYNEQFFGPGTRLTVL.

The chain joins TRBV4-1 to TRBJ1-5; the D gene is possibly TRBD1 (6 bases). Germline CDR1 reads MGHRA; CDR2 reads YSYEKL. The CDR3 spans 18 residues. V lost 0 bases, J lost 3 bases, and 18 bases lay in between. The CDR3 protein is CASSQELGTGWDNQPQHF. As DNA, the CDR3 is TGCGCCAGCAGCCAAGAGCTAGGAACAGGGTGGGACAATCAGCCCCAGCATTTT.

The chain has TRBV30 and TRBJ2-5; 8 bases map to TRBD2. The V gene's germline CDR1 is GTSNPN and CDR2 SVGIG (reference sequence). Losses at the gene ends were 2 bases for V and 4 bases for J; bases not matched to a gene: 6. There are 14 residues in the CDR3. The CDR3 here is CAWSTGGPGETQYF. CDR3 coding DNA: TGTGCCTGGAGTACGGGAGGGCCCGGAGAGACCCAGTACTTC.

This rearrangement joins TRBV5-1 to TRBJ1-5; 8 nucleotides match TRBD1. The CDR3 has 16 amino acids. Per germline, CDR1 SGHRS and CDR2 YFSETQ. The junction had 9 bases not matched to a gene; V was cut back by 3 bases and J by 4 bases. The CDR3 loop is CASSSGPGQDNQPQHF. The CDR3 nucleotides are TGCGCCAGCAGCTCAGGGCCGGGACAGGATAATCAGCCCCAGCATTTT.

This rearrangement joins TRBV4-3 to TRBJ2-7; a possible D gene is TRBD1 (6 bases). The germline CDR1 and CDR2 sequences are LGHNA and YSLEER. Trimming cost V 2 bases and J 0 bases, with 11 bases left between them. The length of the CDR3 is 15 residues. The CDR3 sequence is CASSQNRASSYEQYF. The CDR3 nucleotides are TGCGCCAGCAGCCAAAACAGGGCTAGCTCCTACGAGCAGTACTTC.

This chain links TRBV4-1 with TRBJ2-5, with 11 bases identical to TRBD2. Unmatched junction bases numbered 5, after V lost 3 bases and J lost 2 bases. The V gene's germline CDR1 is MGHRA and CDR2 YSYEKL. The CDR3 is 16 residues long. This CDR3 reads CASSQSLAGGQETQYF. The CDR3 coding sequence is TGCGCCAGCAGCCAGTCCCTAGCGGGGGGACAAGAGACCCAGTACTTC.

V usage is TRBV28 and J usage is TRBJ1-1; a weak D match, TRBD1 (5 bases). The CDR3 length is 14 residues. The V gene's germline CDR1 is MDHEN and CDR2 SYDVKM. V was pared by 9 bases and J by 0 bases, with 14 bases between. In DNA, the CDR3 is TGTGCCAGTAGGGGTGGGCAAGTGAACACTGAAGCTTTCTTT. The encoded protein is CASRGGQVNTEAFF.

The chain combines TRBV5-1 with TRBJ1-3; TRBD1 aligns across 8 bases. Germline V gene data show CDR1 as SGHRS and CDR2 as YFSETQ. CDR3 size: 15 residues. V lost 2 bases to trimming and J lost 2 bases; unmatched junction nucleotides: 3. The CDR3 DNA reads as TGCGCCAGCAGCTTACAGGGGGTTACTGGAAACACCATATATTTT. It specifies CASSLQGVTGNTIYF.

V usage is TRBV5-6 and J usage is TRBJ1-1; TRBD1 is a possible D gene (6 bases). V lost 4 bases to trimming and J lost 0 bases, with 19 bases between them. CDR3 length equals 17 residues. The germline V gene has CDR1 SGHDT and CDR2 YYEEEE. CDR3 sequence reads: CASSLVAGATMNTEAFF. The CDR3 DNA reads TGTGCCAGCAGCCTGGTGGCAGGGGCCACCATGAACACTGAAGCTTTCTTT. Using reference TRBV5-6 and TRBJ1-1 for the parts outside the CDR3, the full variable domain is DAGVTQSPTHLIKTRGQQVTLRCSPKSGHDTVSWYQQALGQGPQFIFQYYEEEERQRGNFPDRFSGHQFPNYSSELNVNALLLGDSALYLCASSLVAGATMNTEAFFGQGTRLTVV.